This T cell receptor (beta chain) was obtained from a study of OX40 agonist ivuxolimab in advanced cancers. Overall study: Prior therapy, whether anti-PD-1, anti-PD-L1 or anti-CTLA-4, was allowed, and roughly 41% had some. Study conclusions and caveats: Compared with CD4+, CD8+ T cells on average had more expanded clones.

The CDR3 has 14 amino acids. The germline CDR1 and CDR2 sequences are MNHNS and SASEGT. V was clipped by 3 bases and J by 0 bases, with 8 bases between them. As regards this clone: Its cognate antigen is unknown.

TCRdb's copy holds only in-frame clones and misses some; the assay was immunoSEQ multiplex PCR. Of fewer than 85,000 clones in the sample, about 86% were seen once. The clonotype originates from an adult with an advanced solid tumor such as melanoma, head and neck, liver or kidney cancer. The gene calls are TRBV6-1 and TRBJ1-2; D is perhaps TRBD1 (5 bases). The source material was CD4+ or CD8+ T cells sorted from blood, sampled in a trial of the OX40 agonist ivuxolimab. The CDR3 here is CASSEDTTNYGYTF. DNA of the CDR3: TGTGCCAGCAGTGAGGACACCACTAACTATGGCTACACCTTC.